This T cell receptor beta chain emerged from a study of T cells in Graves' hyperthyroidism and ophthalmopathy. Amplification of TCR beta CDR3 regions was performed using RNA transcripts as template. An initial round of RT-PCR targeting the TCR CDR3 relied on the HTBI primer set. TCRdb reprocessed the multiplex PCR reads via MiXCR and lists one record per CDR3 protein. The sample holds under 650,000 distinct CDR3 sequences, 15% to 20% seen once. Sequenced sample: blood. This receptor was identified in a woman under 40 with Graves' hyperthyroidism.

The CDR3 loop reads CASSQGSGTGVFDEQYF. CDR3 nucleotides: TGCGCCAGCAGCCAAGGCTCGGGGACAGGGGTTTTTGACGAGCAGTACTTC. This rearrangement joins TRBV4-1 to TRBJ2-7; 10 positions agree with TRBD1. The CDR3 contains 17 residues. Germline CDR1 reads MGHRA; CDR2 reads YSYEKL. Trimming cost V 1 base and J 5 bases; bases outside gene matches: 11.